A single sample is the source of the 26 T cell receptor beta chains below, sequenced in a study of blood T cells in healthy people across ages. With a J-beta primer mix and a sample-barcoded 5' primer, a second PCR ran about 7 to 12 cycles. Each CDR3 protein gets one entry after TCRdb re-called the 5' RACE reads with MiXCR. This sample yields some 850,000 distinct CDR3 sequences, of which around 24% are seen a single time; about 2.9% belongs to the top ten. The same data also went into a second study, on T cells of mothers and their children.

Sequencing used blood. The receptors were gathered from a boy between 10 and 17 years old in good health.

This chain joins TRBV5-1 and TRBJ2-5; perhaps D is TRBD1 or TRBD2 (5 bases each). Trimming removed 8 bases at V and 5 bases at J, with 22 bases between. Germline values: CDR1 SGHRS, CDR2 YFSETQ. The CDR3 length is 15 residues. For the CDR3, the DNA is TGCGCCAGTACTGGGGACGTGCCCCAGAGGGAGACCCAGTACTTC. It is translated as CASTGDVPQRETQYF. The whole variable domain, remainder taken from reference TRBV5-1 and TRBJ2-5, is KAGVTQTPRYLIKTRGQQVTLSCSPISGHRSVSWYQQTPGQGLQFLFEYFSETQRNKGNFPGRFSGRQFSNSRSEMNVSTLELGDSALYLCASTGDVPQRETQYFGPGTRLLVL.

This chain uses TRBV12-3 or TRBV12-4 with TRBJ2-2; D is unclear. The germline V and J ends were trimmed by 5 bases and 0 bases, with 13 bases remaining between them. This CDR3 spans 16 amino acids. The CDR3 sequence: CASSQQGPPNTGELFF. The CDR3 DNA reads as TGTGCCAGCAGTCAACAAGGCCCACCGAACACCGGGGAGCTGTTTTTT.

This clonotype was seen ten or more times. This chain connects TRBV20-1 to TRBJ2-5; 12 bases line up with TRBD1. V lost 5 bases to trimming and J lost 4 bases; unmatched junction nucleotides: 11. CDR3 length equals 16 residues. Germline V gene sequence: CDR1 DFQATT, CDR2 SNEGSKA (reference sequence). CDR3 region: CSAPDRDRGLGETQYF. CDR3 sequence (DNA): TGCAGTGCTCCCGACCGGGACAGGGGGCTAGGAGAGACCCAGTACTTC.

This rearrangement joins TRBV7-2 to TRBJ2-2; D assignment may be TRBD1 or TRBD2 (5 bases each). The length of the CDR3 is 14 residues. CDR1 is SGHTA and CDR2 is FQGNSA in the germline V gene. V was pared by 3 bases and J by 5 bases, with 10 bases between. CDR3 residues: CASSLGWGTGELFF. The CDR3 DNA follows: TGTGCCAGCAGCTTGGGTTGGGGGACCGGGGAGCTGTTTTTT.

This clonotype was counted many times. This chain uses TRBV29-1 with TRBJ2-4; D not resolved. The germline CDR1 and CDR2 sequences are SQVTM and ANQGSEA. V was shortened by 5 bases and J by 0 bases, with 8 bases between the two germline ends. The CDR3 covers 13 residues. In DNA, the CDR3 is TGCAGCGTTCTGGGGATAGCCAAAAACATTCAGTACTTC. Encoded protein: CSVLGIAKNIQYF.

This clonotype was observed a few times. V usage is TRBV4-1 and J usage is TRBJ1-4; the D gene is possibly TRBD1 (5 bases). Germline V gives CDR1 MGHRA, CDR2 YSYEKL. The ends were cut back, 1 base at V and 5 bases at J, with 8 bases in the middle. CDR3 size: 14 residues. For the CDR3, the DNA is TGCGCCAGCAGCCAAGGGGACTTAAATGAAAAACTGTTTTTT. Protein: CASSQGDLNEKLFF.

This rearrangement joins TRBV15 to TRBJ2-5; 10 nucleotides line up with TRBD1. CDR3 size: 17 residues. Looked up from germline, CDR1 is LNHNV and CDR2 is YYDKDF (reference sequence). Trimming removed 8 bases from V and 9 bases from J; junction bases left unmatched: 21. Here the CDR3 DNA reads TGTGCCACCGGCACCGAACCTCTCCGACAGGGGGCGATGGCCCAGTACTTC. The encoded protein is CATGTEPLRQGAMAQYF.

The chain combines TRBV29-1 with TRBJ1-4; 8 nucleotides match TRBD1. The CDR3 is made up of 13 amino acids. The V segment lost 3 bases and the J segment 4 bases; nucleotides outside the gene matches: 1. From germline, CDR1 is SQVTM and CDR2 ANQGSEA. This chain's CDR3 is CSVEDRVNEKLFF. DNA of the CDR3: TGCAGCGTTGAGGACAGGGTTAATGAAAAACTGTTTTTT.

There are a few counts of this clonotype. The chain combines TRBV5-1 with TRBJ2-5, with D perhaps TRBD1 or TRBD2 (5 bases each). This CDR3 comprises 14 residues. The V end lost 4 bases, the J end lost 2 bases, and 12 bases lay between the germline ends. Germline V gene data show CDR1 as SGHRS and CDR2 as YFSETQ. The CDR3 DNA reads as TGCGCCAGCAGCCTCCGGGACCTACAAGAGACCCAGTACTTC. Residues: CASSLRDLQETQYF.

The chain carries TRBV27 and TRBJ2-6; TRBD1 matches 8 bases. Germline V gene lookup returns CDR1 MNHEY and CDR2 SMNVEV (reference sequence). V lost 4 bases, J lost 0 bases, and 5 bases stayed unmatched. This CDR3 has 17 residues. CDR3 amino acids: CASSYGQGVSGANVLTF. CDR3 bases: TGTGCCAGCAGTTACGGACAGGGTGTCTCTGGGGCCAACGTCCTGACTTTC.

The gene calls are TRBV14 and TRBJ2-3, with 10 nucleotides matching TRBD2. The trim removed 2 bases at V and 0 bases at J, leaving 8 bases unmatched. Germline V gene lookup returns CDR1 SGHDN and CDR2 FVKESK. The CDR3 spans 18 residues. CDR3: CASSQIWTSGTSTDTQYF. As DNA, the CDR3 is TGTGCCAGCAGCCAAATTTGGACTAGCGGCACTAGCACAGATACGCAGTATTTT. Using reference TRBV14 and TRBJ2-3 for the parts outside the CDR3, the full variable domain is EAGVTQFPSHSVIEKGQTVTLRCDPISGHDNLYWYRRVMGKEIKFLLHFVKESKQDESGMPNNRFLAERTGGTYSTLKVQPAELEDSGVYFCASSQIWTSGTSTDTQYFGPGTRLTVL.

The chain links TRBV20-1 to TRBJ1-6, with TRBD1 identical over 7 bases. The germline V gene encodes CDR1 DFQATT and CDR2 SNEGSKA (reference sequence). The CDR3 is 17 amino acids. V lost 0 bases and J lost 3; bases outside the gene matches: 8. The CDR3 coding sequence is TGCAGTGCTAGAGATCAGGGGGGGACATTCTATAATTCACCCCTCCACTTT. Amino acids: CSARDQGGTFYNSPLHF.

This clonotype was observed a handful of times. The chain combines TRBV5-1 with TRBJ2-2, with unresolved D. Between the trimmed V and J ends, which lost 1 base and 3 bases, there was a span of 10 bases. CDR1 and CDR2 (germline): SGHRS, YFSETQ. This CDR3 is 15 amino acids long. The CDR3 spells CASSLSTPDTGELFF. As DNA, the CDR3 is TGCGCCAGCAGCTTGTCGACTCCGGACACCGGGGAGCTGTTTTTT. The full variable domain, completed using reference TRBV5-1 and TRBJ2-2, is KAGVTQTPRYLIKTRGQQVTLSCSPISGHRSVSWYQQTPGQGLQFLFEYFSETQRNKGNFPGRFSGRQFSNSRSEMNVSTLELGDSALYLCASSLSTPDTGELFFGEGSRLTVL.

Only a few counts were recorded for this clonotype. The J gene is TRBJ1-1, the V gene TRBV12-3 or TRBV12-4; D is unresolved. V was trimmed by 1 base and J by 1 base, leaving 7 bases between them. This CDR3 contains 14 residues. The CDR3 spells CASSLGKENTEAFF. In DNA, the CDR3 is TGTGCCAGCAGTTTAGGTAAGGAGAACACTGAAGCTTTCTTT.

This chain joins TRBV29-1 and TRBJ2-5; D is perhaps TRBD1 (6 bases). The DNA end lines up better with TRBJ2-7; the J call may be wrong. Per the germline V gene, CDR1 is SQVTM and CDR2 is ANQGSEA. The CDR3 spans 12 residues. The CDR3 reads CSVIQGTYEQYF. CDR3 DNA: TGCAGCGTAATACAGGGAACCTACGAGCAGTACTTC.

This chain links TRBV6-5 with TRBJ1-1, with TRBD1 matching over 9 bases. V was clipped by 7 bases and J by 4 bases; unmatched bases: 7. The CDR3 is 14 residues long. Germline V lookup: CDR1 MNHEY, CDR2 SVGAGI. CDR3 DNA sequence: TGTGCCAGCACAGGGACAGGGAAGGTCACTGAAGCTTTCTTT. Its translation is CASTGTGKVTEAFF.

In DNA form, the CDR3 reads TGTGCCACCAGCCAGAGAGGACTCGGTTCCACAGATACGCAGTATTTT. Residues: CATSQRGLGSTDTQYF. This chain joins TRBV15 and TRBJ2-3, with a weak D call TRBD2 (5 bases). V lost 5 bases, J lost 2 bases, and 17 bases lay in between. Germline V CDR1 and CDR2: LNHNV, YYDKDF (reference sequence). The CDR3 sequence is 16 residues long.

The rearrangement uses TRBV5-5 and TRBJ2-7; weak D call: TRBD2 (5 bases). Germline-derived CDR1 and CDR2 are SGHKS and YYEKEE (reference sequence). The V end was cut by 2 bases, the J end by 0 bases, with 9 bases between. The CDR3 length is 14 residues. CDR3 region: CASSFGLISYEQYF. The CDR3 region has the DNA TGTGCCAGCAGCTTCGGACTGATCTCCTACGAGCAGTACTTC.

This chain connects TRBV12-3 or TRBV12-4 to TRBJ2-5, with no clear D. The J call is uncertain, as TRBJ2-1 better fits the DNA end. The CDR3 length is 15 residues. DNA of the CDR3: TGTGCCAGCAGTTTAGCGATTCCCCTCCCCAATGAGCAGTTCTTC. Its protein product is CASSLAIPLPNEQFF.

This sequence joins TRBV2 and TRBJ2-1, with D uncertain. The CDR3 totals 14 residues. Germline V gene lookup returns CDR1 SNHLY and CDR2 FYNNEI. V lost 7 bases and J lost 1, with 11 bases in between. The CDR3 spells CASTGPLSYNEQFF. The CDR3 region has the DNA TGTGCCAGCACTGGACCTTTATCCTACAATGAGCAGTTCTTC.

This clonotype appeared a few times. The chain joins TRBV5-1 to TRBJ2-5, with 8 bases matching TRBD2. The assigned J gene may be wrong: the sequence end matches TRBJ2-7 better. Looked up from germline, CDR1 is SGHRS and CDR2 is YFSETQ. CDR3 length: 14 amino acids. CDR3 residues: CASSETGLVNEQYF. The CDR3 coding sequence is TGCGCCAGCAGCGAGACGGGACTAGTGAACGAGCAGTACTTC.

The genes are TRBV4-1 and TRBJ2-1, with D maybe TRBD2 (6 bases). The CDR3 contains 16 residues. CDR1 and CDR2 (germline): MGHRA, YSYEKL. The ends were cut back, 4 bases at V and 3 bases at J, with 16 bases in the middle. In DNA form, the CDR3 reads TGCGCCAGCAGCCCGCACGTCCGGGACTTCTACAATGAGCAGTTCTTC. This gives the protein CASSPHVRDFYNEQFF.

This chain uses TRBV20-1 with TRBJ2-3; 10 bases are a match to TRBD2. This CDR3 region has 14 residues. Per the germline V gene, CDR1 is DFQATT and CDR2 is SNEGSKA (reference sequence). The junction had 3 bases not matched to a gene; V was cut back by 5 bases and J by 1 base. CDR3: CSAWLAGGTDTQYF. The CDR3 nucleotides are TGCAGTGCTTGGCTAGCGGGAGGCACAGATACGCAGTATTTT.

The chain links TRBV7-2 to TRBJ1-4; 12 bases are a match to TRBD1. Germline V CDR1 and CDR2: SGHTA, FQGNSA. This CDR3 is built from 15 residues. V gave up 4 bases and J gave up 8 bases; unmatched junction bases: 5. In DNA, the CDR3 is TGTGCCAGCAGCTCAGGAGGGACAGGGGGCGAAAAACTGTTTTTT. Translating gives CASSSGGTGGEKLFF.

The chain joins TRBV28 to TRBJ2-3; 9 nucleotides match TRBD1. The germline V gene has CDR1 MDHEN and CDR2 SYDVKM. V lost 7 bases to trimming and J lost 0 bases; unmatched junction nucleotides: 14. The CDR3 is 18 amino acids. The chain's CDR3 is CASILGQGRGMSTDTQYF. Here the CDR3 DNA reads TGTGCCAGCATCCTGGGACAGGGAAGGGGTATGAGCACAGATACGCAGTATTTT.

Note on this clonotype: Sequence at one end of the junction differs from germline and may be a read error. The CDR3 protein is CASSLGGWYEQYF. The CDR3 DNA reads as TGTGCCAGCAGTTTAGGGGGATGGTACGAGCAGTACTTC. The chain has TRBV7-9 and TRBJ2-7; TRBD1 might be the D (6 bases). Germline loops: CDR1 SEHNR, CDR2 FQNEAQ (reference sequence). The CDR3 loop spans 13 amino acids.